The sequence of this TCR beta chain was determined in a study of CD8+ T cells in alopecia areata. Across the study: Oral tofacitinib (5 to 10 mg twice daily) was administered to treated patients.

Treatment reported: oral pan-JAK inhibitor, 5-10 mg twice daily. This clone has just a few counts. Its cognate antigen is unknown. cDNA reverse transcribed from extracted RNA served as the sequencing template. Profiling relied on immunoSEQ multiplex PCR, and the TCRdb table lists in-frame clones only, not all of them. This table has hundreds of thousands of clones, roughly 50% appearing once. Trimming removed 7 bases from V and 4 bases from J, with 16 bases in between. Looked up from germline, CDR1 is LNHDA and CDR2 is SQIVND (reference sequence). The CDR3 has 14 residues. Study-level results: In scalp and blood during tofacitinib, many expanded lesional clones persisted. Possibly as an HLA-related effect, TCR sharing across patients appeared less clear than in mice. The presence of one nonresponder keeps the tie between baseline CD8+ expansion and response uncertain.

This chain links TRBV19 with TRBJ1-2; D is ambiguous. The source was CD4+ T cells sorted from blood, collected at week 24, from a patient treated with tofacitinib. This clonotype was sampled from a human donor with alopecia areata. CDR3 sequence: CASTLGPLSYGYTF. CDR3 coding DNA: TGTGCCAGTACCCTCGGGCCGTTGAGCTATGGCTACACCTTC.